This TCR beta chain was identified during a study of cytomegalovirus exposure and HLA in healthy donors. Background on the study: There were approximately 400 genotyped donors. Of these, 81% fell in the genetic ancestry cluster associated with self-reported Caucasian donors.

Use of 60 Vbeta and 13 Jbeta primers characterized the PCR. This table comes from immunoSEQ multiplex PCR, and its TCRdb copy is limited to in-frame clones, with some not included. Of some 110,000 clones in the sample, 60% to 85% were seen once. Sequencing was carried out using PBMCs. The receptor comes from a woman younger than 30 in good health and CMV-seronegative.

The CDR3 DNA reads TGTGCCAGCAACCGGGGAGGGGACAGGGTGGATGGCTACACCTTC. Translated: CASNRGGDRVDGYTF. The chain combines TRBV2 with TRBJ1-2; TRBD1 matches at 9 bases. J lost 6 bases, V lost 7 bases, and 12 bases had no gene match. This CDR3 has 15 residues. CDR1 SNHLY and CDR2 FYNNEI come from the germline V gene. The complete variable domain, with remaining parts taken from reference TRBV2 and TRBJ1-2, reads EPEVTQTPSHQVTQMGQEVILRCVPISNHLYFYWYRQILGQKVEFLVSFYNNEISEKSEIFDDQFSVERPDGSNFTLKIRSTKLEDSAMYFCASNRGGDRVDGYTFGSGTRLTVV.